This T cell receptor beta chain was profiled in a study of radiation and T cells in renal cell carcinoma. Comment on this clone: Its target is not known.

CDR1 and CDR2 (germline): SGDLS, YYNGEE. Unmatched junction bases numbered 4, after V lost 0 bases and J lost 4 bases. The CDR3 consists of 14 residues. Time point described: blood 4 weeks post-SBRT, at nephrectomy. Treatment here: 15 Gy SBRT to primary tumor, nephrectomy 4 weeks later. Nephrectomy followed 15 Gy stereotactic body radiation by 4 weeks. Blood was sampled at baseline, 2 weeks and 4 weeks after SBRT. The patient's renal cell carcinoma had clear cell pathology. General study results and limits: Pretreatment tumor biopsies were lacking, so baseline clonotypes are unknown.

Sequencing used immunoSEQ multiplex PCR; TCRdb keeps in-frame clones, though not all of them. The profile shows about 73,000 clones, approximately 82% of them singletons. This TCR derives from an older woman with renal cell carcinoma. The material was blood, obtained from a patient whose treatment included radiotherapy and nephrectomy. The chain couples TRBV9 to TRBJ2-7; 7 bases agree with TRBD1. The CDR3 DNA reads TGTGCCAGCAGCGTAGAAGGGGGCGGTTACGAGCAGTACTTC. As protein: CASSVEGGGYEQYF.